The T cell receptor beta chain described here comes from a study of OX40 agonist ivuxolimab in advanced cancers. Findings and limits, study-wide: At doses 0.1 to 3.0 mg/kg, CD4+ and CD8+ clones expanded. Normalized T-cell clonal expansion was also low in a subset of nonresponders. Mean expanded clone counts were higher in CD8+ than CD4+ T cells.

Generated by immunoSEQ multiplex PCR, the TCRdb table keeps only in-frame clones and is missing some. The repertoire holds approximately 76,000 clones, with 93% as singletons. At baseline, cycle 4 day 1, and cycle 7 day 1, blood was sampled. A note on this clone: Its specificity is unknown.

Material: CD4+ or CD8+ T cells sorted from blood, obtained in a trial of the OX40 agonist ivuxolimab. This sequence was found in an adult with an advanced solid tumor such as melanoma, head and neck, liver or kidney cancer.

For the CDR3, the DNA is TGTGCCAGCAGTTTATCCCAGGTCACCAACACCGGGGAGCTGTTTTTT. This gives the protein CASSLSQVTNTGELFF. The chain combines TRBV28 with TRBJ2-2; D ambiguous. CDR3 size: 16 residues. Per the germline V gene, CDR1 is MDHEN and CDR2 is SYDVKM. Trimming removed 1 base from V and 2 bases from J, with 11 bases in between.